The text below deals with one T cell receptor (beta chain). Authors' processing steps: Amplification of reference gene primers was used by the study to estimate nucleated cell counts. The protocol was immunoSEQ multiplex PCR, while the TCRdb copy is restricted to in-frame clones and leaves out a portion. D and trimming come from the DNA, and the V and J calls and clone size come from that table. The sample includes approximately 170,000 clones, roughly 70% of them seen just once. Looked up from germline, CDR1 is MNHEY and CDR2 is SVGAGI. Trimming removed 0 bases from V and 3 bases from J, with 12 bases in between. There are 16 residues in the CDR3. The data were obtained in a study of blood T cell repertoires in COVID-19. About the research overall: Samples taken during acute and convalescent COVID-19 were collected in the United States, Italy and Spain. From T cells, B-cell-depleted T cells, or PBMCs came the material, which was cDNA or gDNA.

The genes are TRBV6-5 and TRBJ2-1; D is unclear. The sequencing sample was made of peripheral blood. The sequence came from a woman older than 75 with acute or convalescent COVID-19. The CDR3 is CASSYSSQASYNEQFF. The CDR3 region has the DNA TGTGCCAGCAGTTACTCGAGTCAGGCAAGCTACAATGAGCAGTTCTTC.